This T cell receptor (beta chain) was identified during a study of OX40 agonist ivuxolimab in advanced cancers. The method was immunoSEQ multiplex PCR; TCRdb's version includes in-frame clones alone and lacks a portion of them. The table shows tens of thousands of clones, with around 89% occurring only once. The CDR3 spans 13 residues. V was clipped by 11 bases and J by 0 bases, with 8 bases between them. The germline V gene has CDR1 MDHEN and CDR2 SYDVKM. The sample was CD4+ or CD8+ T cells sorted from blood, taken in a trial of the OX40 agonist ivuxolimab. This TCR was recovered from an adult with an advanced solid tumor such as melanoma, head and neck, liver or kidney cancer. The rearrangement links TRBV28 to TRBJ2-6; D ambiguous. This CDR3 is CAALDSGANVLTF. DNA of the CDR3: TGTGCCGCGCTGGACTCTGGGGCCAACGTCCTGACTTTC. Based on the CDR3 plus reference TRBV28 and TRBJ2-6, the full variable domain is DVKVTQSSRYLVKRTGEKVFLECVQDMDHENMFWYRQDPGLGLRLIYFSYDVKMKEKGDIPEGYSVSREKKERFSLILESASTNQTSMYLCAALDSGANVLTFGAGSRLTVL.